The 11 T cell receptor beta chains below were found in one sample sequenced in a study of cytomegalovirus exposure and HLA in healthy donors. In the PCR, 60 Vbeta and 13 Jbeta primers were used. Using immunoSEQ multiplex PCR, the repertoire was profiled, and TCRdb retains in-frame clones only, with some absent. The sample has roughly 97,000 clones, approximately 80% seen once. Source material: PBMCs. Receptor source: a woman aged 40 to 49 in good health and CMV-seronegative.

The chain links TRBV2 to TRBJ1-6; the D is unclear. Trimming left V 5 bases short and J 0 bases short, with 20 bases between. The CDR3 has 19 residues. Germline V lookup: CDR1 SNHLY, CDR2 FYNNEI. CDR3 sequence reads: CASSQSLEARSSYNSPLHF. As DNA, the CDR3 is TGTGCCAGCAGTCAATCCTTAGAGGCACGGAGCTCCTATAATTCACCCCTCCACTTT.

The genes are TRBV19 and TRBJ2-7; TRBD2 aligns across 12 bases. Germline lookup yields CDR1 LNHDA and CDR2 SQIVND (reference sequence). This CDR3 region has 15 residues. V lost 4 bases and J lost 4; bases outside the gene matches: 5. This chain's CDR3 is CASSSLAGGKYEQYF. CDR3 DNA: TGTGCCAGTAGTAGCCTAGCGGGAGGGAAGTACGAGCAGTACTTC.

This chain uses TRBV4-3 with TRBJ2-1, with 13 positions matching TRBD2. V lost 3 bases and J lost 6; bases outside the gene matches: 11. Germline CDR1 is LGHNA and CDR2 is YSLEER. This CDR3 is 18 amino acids long. The CDR3 DNA is TGCGCCAGCAGCCAGGCGTCGGCTTGGACTAGCGGGAGCAATGAGCAGTTCTTC. Protein: CASSQASAWTSGSNEQFF.

The rearrangement uses TRBV13 and TRBJ2-1; D remains ambiguous. Trimming pared 2 bases from V and 10 bases from J, leaving 9 bases between. The CDR3 is 12 residues long. CDR1 is PRHDT, CDR2 FYEKMQ, per germline (reference sequence). CDR3 loop: CASSLRWQEQFF. The CDR3 nucleotides are TGTGCCAGCAGCTTAAGATGGCAGGAGCAGTTCTTC.

The V call is TRBV6-5, the J call TRBJ2-1; 8 nucleotides match TRBD1. Germline CDR1 and CDR2: MNHEY and SVGAGI. V lost 0 bases to trimming and J lost 9 bases; unmatched junction nucleotides: 4. The CDR3 has 14 residues. The DNA for the CDR3 is TGTGCCAGCAGTTACTCCAGGGGGCGGGGTGAGCAGTTCTTC. Its translation: CASSYSRGRGEQFF.

The chain links TRBV6-5 to TRBJ2-7, with 7 bases aligning to TRBD1. Germline trimming cut 6 bases from V and 3 bases from J; bases unmatched to any gene: 11. The germline V gene encodes CDR1 MNHEY and CDR2 SVGAGI. This CDR3 has 15 amino acids. In DNA form, the CDR3 reads TGTGCCAGCAGCGCAACCCGGGACAGCCTCTACGAGCAGTACTTC. Its translation is CASSATRDSLYEQYF.

This clone showed up just a few times. This sequence joins TRBV25-1 and TRBJ2-5; D not resolved. Trimming took 8 bases from V and 7 from J, leaving 11 bases between them. The CDR3 runs 11 residues. Germline-derived CDR1 and CDR2 are MGHDK and SYGVNS. This chain's CDR3 is CASEEFATQYF. Here the CDR3 DNA reads TGTGCCAGCGAGGAGTTTGCGACCCAGTACTTC.

The chain recombines TRBV5-6 with TRBJ1-3; D gene ambiguous. Trimming pared 4 bases from V and 0 bases from J, leaving 8 bases between. The CDR3 has 14 residues. Germline loops: CDR1 SGHDT, CDR2 YYEEEE. The CDR3 DNA sequence: TGTGCCAGCAGCGAGAGAAACTCTGGAAACACCATATATTTT. The encoded protein is CASSERNSGNTIYF. The complete variable domain, with remaining parts taken from reference TRBV5-6 and TRBJ1-3, reads DAGVTQSPTHLIKTRGQQVTLRCSPKSGHDTVSWYQQALGQGPQFIFQYYEEEERQRGNFPDRFSGHQFPNYSSELNVNALLLGDSALYLCASSERNSGNTIYFGEGSWLTVV.

The chain is built from TRBV4-1 and TRBJ2-5; 7 bases line up with TRBD1. Trimming at V came to 4 bases and at J to 5 bases, leaving 16 bases not matched to a gene. The CDR3 length is 17 residues. Germline V gene data show CDR1 as MGHRA and CDR2 as YSYEKL. CDR3 in DNA: TGCGCCAGCAGCCTGACTCTAGACCGACAGGGCCGGGAGACCCAGTACTTC. It specifies CASSLTLDRQGRETQYF.

This chain joins TRBV27 and TRBJ2-2, with TRBD2 identical over 16 bases. With 5 bases clipped from V and 5 bases from J, the junction kept 8 bases outside the gene matches. Looked up from germline, CDR1 is MNHEY and CDR2 is SMNVEV (reference sequence). The CDR3 runs to 18 residues. The CDR3 spells CASSGGLAGGPDTGELFF. The CDR3 nucleotides are TGTGCCAGCAGTGGGGGACTAGCGGGAGGGCCGGATACCGGGGAGCTGTTTTTT.

Points on this clone: At one end the junction does not follow the germline gene, possibly because of a read error. This sequence joins TRBV7-9 and TRBJ1-2; D is uncertain. CDR1 and CDR2 (germline): SEHNR, FQNEAQ (reference sequence). The CDR3 is made up of 16 amino acids. CDR3 sequence reads: CSSSVPRLPRGYGYTF. The DNA of the CDR3 is TGTTCCAGCAGCGTTCCTCGACTCCCTCGAGGCTATGGCTACACCTTC.